This note documents a single T cell receptor beta chain sequence. The antigen remains unidentified. Measured with immunoSEQ multiplex PCR; TCRdb has only the in-frame clones, and not every one. Counted here are 150,000 to 200,000 clones, less than 90% occurring once; the ten biggest clones make up under 2%. This CDR3 contains 14 residues. Trimming took 2 bases from V and 6 from J, leaving 14 bases between them. Germline CDR1 and CDR2: ENHRY and SYGVKD. These data originate in a study of T cell responses to AZD1222 COVID-19 vaccine. Study-wide background: Some second doses came at about 4 weeks and others at about 12 weeks; these were pooled. Study conclusions and caveats: Baseline seropositivity characterized only a handful of AZD1222 recipients. Increased Spike-specific TCR breadth and depth were observed after two AZD1222 doses.

Sequenced material: peripheral blood, taken on day 0 of AZD1222 vaccination. The V gene is TRBV10-3, the J gene TRBJ2-7; no firm D call. The sequence derives from an adult in good health. CDR3 loop: CAISEGVVGFEQYV. The CDR3 nucleotides are TGTGCCATCAGTGAGGGGGTAGTAGGCTTCGAGCAGTACGTC.